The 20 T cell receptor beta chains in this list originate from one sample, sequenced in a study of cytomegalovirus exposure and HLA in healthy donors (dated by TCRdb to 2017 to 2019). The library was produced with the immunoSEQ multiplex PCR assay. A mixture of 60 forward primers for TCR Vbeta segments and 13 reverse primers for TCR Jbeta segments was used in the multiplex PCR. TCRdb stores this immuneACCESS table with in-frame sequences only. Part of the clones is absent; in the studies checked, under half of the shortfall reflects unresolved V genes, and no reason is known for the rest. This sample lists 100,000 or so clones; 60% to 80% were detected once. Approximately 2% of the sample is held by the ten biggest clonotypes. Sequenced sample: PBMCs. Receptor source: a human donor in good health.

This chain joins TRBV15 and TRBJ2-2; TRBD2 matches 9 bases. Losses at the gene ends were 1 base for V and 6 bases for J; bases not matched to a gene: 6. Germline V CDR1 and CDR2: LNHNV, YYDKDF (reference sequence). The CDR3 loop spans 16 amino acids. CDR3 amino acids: CATSRGIAGDSGELFF. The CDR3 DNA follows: TGTGCCACCAGCAGAGGAATAGCGGGGGATTCCGGGGAGCTGTTTTTT.

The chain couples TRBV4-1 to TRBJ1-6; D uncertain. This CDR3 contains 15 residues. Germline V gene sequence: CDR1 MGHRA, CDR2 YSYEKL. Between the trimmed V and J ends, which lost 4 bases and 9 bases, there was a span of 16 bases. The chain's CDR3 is CASSLGWPKSSPLHF. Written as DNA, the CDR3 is TGCGCCAGCAGCCTCGGGTGGCCTAAGAGTTCACCCCTCCACTTT.

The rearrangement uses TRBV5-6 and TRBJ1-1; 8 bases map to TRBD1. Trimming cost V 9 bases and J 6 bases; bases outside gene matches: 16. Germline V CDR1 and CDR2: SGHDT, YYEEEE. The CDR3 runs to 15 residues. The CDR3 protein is CATLTSGQGTAEAFF. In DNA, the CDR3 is TGTGCCACCCTAACTTCCGGACAGGGAACAGCTGAAGCTTTCTTT.

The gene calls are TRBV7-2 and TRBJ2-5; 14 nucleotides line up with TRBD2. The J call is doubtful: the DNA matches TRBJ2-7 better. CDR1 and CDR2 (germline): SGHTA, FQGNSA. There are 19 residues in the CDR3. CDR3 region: CASSLGGTSGGHPPYEQYF. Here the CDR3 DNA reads TGTGCCAGCAGCTTAGGGGGGACTAGCGGGGGCCACCCCCCCTACGAGCAGTACTTC.

In DNA, the CDR3 is TGTGCCAGCAGCCGAAGGGGGCAGTCCTACTCTGGAAACACCATATATTTT. Translated, it gives CASSRRGQSYSGNTIYF. This chain connects TRBV4-2 to TRBJ1-3; 7 bases fit TRBD1. The CDR3 has 17 residues. Germline V gene lookup returns CDR1 LGHNA and CDR2 YNFKEQ. The trim removed 4 bases at V and 0 bases at J, leaving 9 bases unmatched.

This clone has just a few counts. The CDR3 DNA sequence: TGCGCCAGCAGCCAAAGGACAGCCGACAATGAGCAGTTCTTC. Amino acids: CASSQRTADNEQFF. The V call is TRBV4-1, the J call TRBJ2-1; possible D gene TRBD1, 6 bases. Trimming cost V 2 bases and J 5 bases, with 10 bases left between them. Germline CDR1 MGHRA, CDR2 YSYEKL. The CDR3 has 14 residues.

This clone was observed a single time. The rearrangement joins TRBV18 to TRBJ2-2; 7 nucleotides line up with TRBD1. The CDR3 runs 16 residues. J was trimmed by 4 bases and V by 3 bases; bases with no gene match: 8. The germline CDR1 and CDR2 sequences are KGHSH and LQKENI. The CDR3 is CASSPMTGLGTGELFF. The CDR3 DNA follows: TGTGCCAGCTCACCGATGACAGGGCTGGGCACCGGGGAGCTGTTTTTT. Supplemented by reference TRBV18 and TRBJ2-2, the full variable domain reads NAGVMQNPRHLVRRRGQEARLRCSPMKGHSHVYWYRQLPEEGLKFMVYLQKENIIDESGMPKERFSAEFPKEGPSILRIQQVVRGDSAAYFCASSPMTGLGTGELFFGEGSRLTVL.

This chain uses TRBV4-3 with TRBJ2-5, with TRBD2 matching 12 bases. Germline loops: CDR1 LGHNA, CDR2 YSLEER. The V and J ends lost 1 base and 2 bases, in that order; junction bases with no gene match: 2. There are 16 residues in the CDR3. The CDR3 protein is CASSQGTSGVQETQYF. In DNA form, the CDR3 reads TGCGCCAGCAGCCAAGGGACTAGCGGGGTACAAGAGACCCAGTACTTC.

CDR3 DNA: TGTGCCAGCAGCTTCGGGGGGGACAGGGGAAATCAGCCCCAGCATTTT. Its translation: CASSFGGDRGNQPQHF. This chain links TRBV7-9 with TRBJ1-5; TRBD1 agrees at 10 bases. The CDR3 runs to 16 residues. V was clipped by 3 bases and J by 4 bases; unmatched bases: 6. Germline CDR1 SEHNR, CDR2 FQNEAQ (reference sequence).

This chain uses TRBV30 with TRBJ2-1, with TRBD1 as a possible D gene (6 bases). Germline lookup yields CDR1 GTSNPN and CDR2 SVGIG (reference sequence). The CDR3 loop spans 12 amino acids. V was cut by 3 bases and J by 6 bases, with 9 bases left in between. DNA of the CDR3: TGTGCCTGGAGCAGGGGTGGCAATGAGCAGTTCTTC. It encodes CAWSRGGNEQFF.

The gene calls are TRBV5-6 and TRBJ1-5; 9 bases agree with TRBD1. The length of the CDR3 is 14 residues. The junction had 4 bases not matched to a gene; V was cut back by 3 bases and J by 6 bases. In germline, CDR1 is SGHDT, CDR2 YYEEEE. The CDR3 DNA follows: TGTGCCAGCAGCTCGGGACAGGGAGGTCAGCCCCAGCATTTT. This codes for CASSSGQGGQPQHF.

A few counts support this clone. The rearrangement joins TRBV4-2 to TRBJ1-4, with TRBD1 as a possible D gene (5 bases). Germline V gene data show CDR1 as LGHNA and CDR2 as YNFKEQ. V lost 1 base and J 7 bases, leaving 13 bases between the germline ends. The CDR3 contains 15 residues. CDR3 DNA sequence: TGTGCCAGCAGCCAAGTGCCGGGACTAATTGAAAAACTGTTTTTT. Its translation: CASSQVPGLIEKLFF.

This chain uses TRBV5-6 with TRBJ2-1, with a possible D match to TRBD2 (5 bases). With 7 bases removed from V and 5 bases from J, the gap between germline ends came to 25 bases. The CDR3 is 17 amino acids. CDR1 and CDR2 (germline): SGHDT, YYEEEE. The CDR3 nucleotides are TGTGCCAGCCACATAGGCGACGCCGGGATTAACCACAATGAGCAGTTCTTC. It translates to CASHIGDAGINHNEQFF.

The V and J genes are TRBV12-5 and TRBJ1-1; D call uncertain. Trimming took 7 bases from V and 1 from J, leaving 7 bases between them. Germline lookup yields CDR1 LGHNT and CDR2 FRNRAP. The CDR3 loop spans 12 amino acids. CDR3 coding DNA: TGTGCTAGTGCTTACTCGAACACTGAAGCTTTCTTT. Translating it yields CASAYSNTEAFF.

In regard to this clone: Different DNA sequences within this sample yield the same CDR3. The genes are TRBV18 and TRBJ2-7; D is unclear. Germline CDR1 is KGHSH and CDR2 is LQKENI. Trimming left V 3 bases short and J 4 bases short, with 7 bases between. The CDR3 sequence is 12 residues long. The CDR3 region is CASSPREYEQYF. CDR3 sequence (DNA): TGTGCCAGCTCACCCCGAGAATACGAGCAGTACTTC.

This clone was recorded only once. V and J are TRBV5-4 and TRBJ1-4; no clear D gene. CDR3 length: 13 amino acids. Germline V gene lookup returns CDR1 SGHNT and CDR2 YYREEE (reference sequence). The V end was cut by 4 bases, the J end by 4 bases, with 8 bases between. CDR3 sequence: CASSERVNEKLFF. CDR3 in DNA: TGTGCCAGCAGCGAGCGGGTTAATGAAAAACTGTTTTTT.

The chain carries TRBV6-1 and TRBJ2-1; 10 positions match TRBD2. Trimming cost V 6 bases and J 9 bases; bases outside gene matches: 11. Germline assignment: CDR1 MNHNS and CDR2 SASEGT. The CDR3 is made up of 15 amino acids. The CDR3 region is CASSVGTSALGEQFF. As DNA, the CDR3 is TGTGCCAGCAGCGTCGGGACTAGCGCACTGGGTGAGCAGTTCTTC.

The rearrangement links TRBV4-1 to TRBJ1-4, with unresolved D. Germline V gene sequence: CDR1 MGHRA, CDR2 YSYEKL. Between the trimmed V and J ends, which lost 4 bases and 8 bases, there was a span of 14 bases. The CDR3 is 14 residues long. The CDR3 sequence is CASSPPGVNEKLFF. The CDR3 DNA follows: TGCGCCAGCAGCCCGCCCGGGGTCAACGAAAAACTGTTTTTT.

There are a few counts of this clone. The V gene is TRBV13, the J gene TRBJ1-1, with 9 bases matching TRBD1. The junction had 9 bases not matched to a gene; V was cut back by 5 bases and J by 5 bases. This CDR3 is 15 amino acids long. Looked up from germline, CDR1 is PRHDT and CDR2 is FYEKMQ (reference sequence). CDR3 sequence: CASSESDRGGTEAFF. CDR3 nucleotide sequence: TGTGCCAGCAGCGAATCGGACAGGGGAGGTACTGAAGCTTTCTTT.

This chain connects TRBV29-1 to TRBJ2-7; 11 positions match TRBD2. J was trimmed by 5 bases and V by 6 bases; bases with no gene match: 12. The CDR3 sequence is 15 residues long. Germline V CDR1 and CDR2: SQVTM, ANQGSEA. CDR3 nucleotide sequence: TGCAGCGTCGATAGCGGGAGGGCCGACGTAAACGAGCAGTACTTC. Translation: CSVDSGRADVNEQYF.